Below are 10 T cell receptor beta chains sequenced from a single sample in a study of cytomegalovirus exposure and HLA in healthy donors (dated 2017 in TCRdb). Library preparation was by the immunoSEQ multiplex PCR assay. For the multiplex PCR, a mixture combining 60 forward primers for TCR Vbeta segments and 13 reverse primers for TCR Jbeta segments was used. TCRdb provides this immuneACCESS table in a form limited to in-frame rearrangements. Some clones are lacking; in checked studies, under half of them reflect an unresolved V gene, and why the rest are absent is not known. This sample lists 50,000 to 60,000 clones; approximately 73% were detected once. The biggest ten clones account for about 3.1% of the sample. Sequencing input: PBMCs. The receptors were sampled from a man aged 18 to 29 in good health and CMV-seronegative.

This clone was counted a few times. The chain combines TRBV28 with TRBJ2-2, with 8 bases matching TRBD1. This CDR3 comprises 15 residues. The V gene end was trimmed by 3 bases and the J gene end by 4 bases; junction bases not matched to a gene: 4. Germline assignment: CDR1 MDHEN and CDR2 SYDVKM. The chain's CDR3 is CASSFRDRSTGELFF. Here the CDR3 DNA reads TGTGCCAGCAGTTTTCGGGACAGGTCCACCGGGGAGCTGTTTTTT.

The CDR3 region is CASSLGGWTSGDYEQYF. The CDR3 DNA sequence: TGTGCCAGCAGCTTAGGGGGTTGGACTAGCGGAGACTACGAGCAGTACTTC. The chain links TRBV11-1 to TRBJ2-7; 10 nucleotides agree with TRBD2. From germline, CDR1 is SGHAT and CDR2 FQDESV (reference sequence). V shed 1 base, J shed 3 bases, and the junction held 9 bases outside the gene matches. The CDR3 extends over 17 amino acids.

The table lists this clone with a count of one. This rearrangement joins TRBV7-2 to TRBJ2-3; TRBD2 aligns across 7 bases. Germline lookup yields CDR1 SGHTA and CDR2 FQGNSA. There are 14 residues in the CDR3. V trimming: 5 bases; J trimming: 7 bases; junction bases outside the gene matches: 9. The CDR3 DNA reads as TGTGCCAGCAGCCGGGGCGGGAGTCAATATACGCAGTATTTT. This sequence encodes CASSRGGSQYTQYF.

The genes are TRBV28 and TRBJ2-7; 7 bases line up with TRBD1. Trimming took 4 bases from V and 5 from J; bases not matched to a gene: 11. CDR1 and CDR2 (germline): MDHEN, SYDVKM. CDR3 length: 15 residues. The CDR3 reads CASSSTGTAIHEQYF. The CDR3 bases are TGTGCCAGCAGTTCCACCGGGACAGCTATCCACGAGCAGTACTTC. Looking up the rest from reference TRBV28 and TRBJ2-7 gives the full variable domain: DVKVTQSSRYLVKRTGEKVFLECVQDMDHENMFWYRQDPGLGLRLIYFSYDVKMKEKGDIPEGYSVSREKKERFSLILESASTNQTSMYLCASSSTGTAIHEQYFGPGTRLTVT.

The rearrangement uses TRBV29-1 and TRBJ1-4; D gene unclear. The length of the CDR3 is 13 residues. From germline, CDR1 is SQVTM and CDR2 ANQGSEA. The V end lost 4 bases, the J end lost 8 bases, and 14 bases lay between the germline ends. CDR3 loop: CSVARPGGEKLFF. The CDR3 region has the DNA TGCAGCGTTGCCCGTCCGGGAGGAGAAAAACTGTTTTTT.

J is TRBJ1-2 and V is TRBV7-9; D perhaps matches TRBD1 (6 bases). V lost 6 bases and J 7 bases, leaving 15 bases between the germline ends. Per the germline V gene, CDR1 is SEHNR and CDR2 is FQNEAQ (reference sequence). The CDR3 is made up of 13 amino acids. CDR3 coding DNA: TGTGCCAGCAGGGGGGGGACAACCTCTGGCTACACCTTC. Translating it yields CASRGGTTSGYTF.

The chain recombines TRBV4-2 with TRBJ2-1, with 10 bases fitting TRBD2. Germline loops: CDR1 LGHNA, CDR2 YNFKEQ. The length of the CDR3 is 15 residues. Unmatched junction bases numbered 5, after V lost 1 base and J lost 8 bases. CDR3 residues: CASSQVSSGSYEQFF. The CDR3 DNA reads TGTGCCAGCAGCCAAGTGTCTAGCGGGAGCTATGAGCAGTTCTTC.

V usage is TRBV28 and J usage is TRBJ2-7, with 7 bases lining up with TRBD2. V lost 4 bases and J lost 1; bases outside the gene matches: 13. This CDR3 spans 17 amino acids. The germline CDR1 and CDR2 sequences are MDHEN and SYDVKM. As DNA, the CDR3 is TGTGCCAGCAGTTCATACCAAAGGCAGGGAGGGTCCTACGAGCAGTACTTC. Its protein product is CASSSYQRQGGSYEQYF. Full variable domain (rest looked up from reference TRBV28 and TRBJ2-7): DVKVTQSSRYLVKRTGEKVFLECVQDMDHENMFWYRQDPGLGLRLIYFSYDVKMKEKGDIPEGYSVSREKKERFSLILESASTNQTSMYLCASSSYQRQGGSYEQYFGPGTRLTVT.

The chain employs TRBV15 and TRBJ1-5; 10 bases fit TRBD1. The V gene's germline CDR1 is LNHNV and CDR2 YYDKDF (reference sequence). This CDR3 has 15 residues. The trim removed 5 bases at V and 6 bases at J, leaving 7 bases unmatched. Here the CDR3 reads CATSGPGQGIQPQHF. The CDR3 DNA reads TGTGCCACCAGCGGACCGGGACAGGGGATTCAGCCCCAGCATTTT.

The gene calls are TRBV6-6 and TRBJ1-1; 7 bases are shared with TRBD1. V was clipped by 0 bases and J by 7 bases; unmatched bases: 2. Germline V gene sequence: CDR1 MNHNY, CDR2 SVGAGI (reference sequence). The length of the CDR3 is 13 residues. The CDR3 DNA follows: TGTGCCAGCAGTTACTCGGGACAGCTTGAAGCTTTCTTT. As protein: CASSYSGQLEAFF.